These T cell receptor beta chains were read from a single sample in a study of OX40 agonist ivuxolimab in advanced cancers. Here immunoSEQ multiplex PCR was the method, and the copy in TCRdb shows in-frame clones only, minus some. The sample carries under 85,000 clones, 80% to 90% recorded once. Sample: CD4+ or CD8+ T cells sorted from blood, taken in a trial of the OX40 agonist ivuxolimab. Receptors originate from an adult with an advanced solid tumor such as melanoma, head and neck, liver or kidney cancer. The CDR3 runs from the conserved cysteine through the conserved F or W. D genes are given only for firm matches. Not every row has a clone size; where given, it reads once, few, many or a size class.

v_call	clone_size	j_call	d_call	cdr3_aa	cdr3_nt
TRBV29-1	-	TRBJ2-1	-	CSVFSQVNEQFF	TGCAGCGTTTTTTCACAAGTCAATGAGCAGTTCTTC
TRBV7-8	-	TRBJ2-1	-	CASSLGLVPYNEQFF	TGTGCCAGCAGCTTAGGCCTAGTCCCCTACAATGAGCAGTTCTTC
TRBV5-1	-	TRBJ1-2	-	CASSLGGFGYGYTF	TGCGCCAGCAGCTTGGGGGGCTTTGGCTATGGCTACACCTTC
TRBV5-1	-	TRBJ1-1	-	CASSGDTGMNTEAFF	TGCGCCAGCAGTGGGGACACCGGTATGAACACTGAAGCTTTCTTT
TRBV11-2	-	TRBJ1-2	-	CASSLGRDGYTF	TGTGCCAGCAGCTTAGGCAGAGATGGCTACACCTTC
TRBV15	-	TRBJ1-3	-	CATSRDRSDGNTIYF	TGTGCCACCAGCAGAGATCGGTCGGATGGAAACACCATATATTTT
TRBV6-5	-	TRBJ1-5	-	CASSPLQTNQPQHF	TGTGCCAGCAGCCCCCTGCAAACCAATCAGCCCCAGCATTTT
TRBV4-3	-	TRBJ1-3	-	CASSQVTATGNTIYF	TGCGCCAGCAGCCAAGTGACAGCTACTGGAAACACCATATATTTT
TRBV7-6	-	TRBJ2-2	-	CASSLAGGPTGELFF	TGTGCCAGCAGCTTAGCGGGGGGTCCCACCGGGGAGCTGTTTTTT
TRBV2	-	TRBJ1-2	-	CASSEGSYGYTF	TGTGCCAGCAGTGAAGGCAGCTATGGCTACACCTTC
TRBV5-6	-	TRBJ2-1	TRBD2	CASRLGLAGGNEQFF	TGTGCCAGCAGACTGGGACTAGCGGGGGGCAATGAGCAGTTCTTC
TRBV5-1	few	TRBJ2-5	TRBD2	CASSFSGGTVIGTQYF	TGCGCCAGCAGCTTTTCGGGGGGGACGGTGATAGGGACCCAGTACTTC
TRBV5-4	-	TRBJ2-2	-	CASSFFGVTGELFF	TGTGCCAGCAGCTTTTTCGGCGTGACCGGGGAGCTGTTTTTT
TRBV19	few	TRBJ1-3	TRBD1	CASSPGTEGNTIYF	TGTGCCAGTAGTCCCGGGACAGAAGGAAACACCATATATTTT
TRBV10-3	-	TRBJ1-2	-	CAISETGTSNYGYTF	TGTGCCATCAGTGAGACCGGGACAAGTAACTATGGCTACACCTTC
TRBV7-2	-	TRBJ1-6	-	CASSRRNSPLHF	TGTGCCAGCAGTAGAAGGAATTCACCCCTCCACTTT
TRBV19	-	TRBJ2-5	-	CASSIRETQYF	TGTGCCAGTAGTATACGAGAGACCCAGTACTTC
TRBV6-5	-	TRBJ1-3	-	CASSYAVGSSGNTIYF	TGTGCCAGCAGTTACGCGGTCGGCAGCTCTGGAAACACCATATATTTT
TRBV2	-	TRBJ1-1	-	CASSEAKGSANTEAFF	TGTGCCAGCAGTGAAGCAAAGGGGTCAGCGAACACTGAAGCTTTCTTT
TRBV6-1	few	TRBJ1-1	-	CASSEQQANTEAFF	TGTGCCAGCAGTGAACAACAGGCGAACACTGAAGCTTTCTTT
TRBV5-4	-	TRBJ2-3	TRBD1	CASSPGQGADTQYF	TGTGCCAGCAGCCCAGGACAGGGGGCGGATACGCAGTATTTT
TRBV18	once	TRBJ1-2	-	CASSGALGANYGYTF	TGTGCCAGCTCAGGGGCCTTAGGAGCTAACTATGGCTACACCTTC
TRBV6-5	-	TRBJ1-1	-	CASSSMNTEAFF	TGTGCCAGCTCGTCTATGAACACTGAAGCTTTCTTT
TRBV5-1	-	TRBJ2-5	-	CASSLVGGWETQYF	TGCGCCAGCAGCTTGGTAGGGGGATGGGAGACCCAGTACTTC
TRBV6-1	-	TRBJ2-1	-	CASSERDWGWGEQFF	TGTGCCAGCAGTGAGAGGGACTGGGGCTGGGGTGAGCAGTTCTTC
TRBV10-1	-	TRBJ1-1	TRBD1	CASRQGGMNTEAFF	TGCGCCAGCAGACAGGGGGGGATGAACACTGAAGCTTTCTTT
TRBV2	-	TRBJ2-3	-	CASSVVGFTDTQYF	TGTGCCAGCAGTGTAGTGGGGTTTACAGATACGCAGTATTTT
TRBV4-1	-	TRBJ2-4	-	CASSQDSDNIQYF	TGCGCCAGCAGCCAAGATTCAGACAACATTCAGTACTTC
TRBV5-1	-	TRBJ1-3	-	CASSLAGDSGNTIYF	TGCGCCAGCAGCTTGGCCGGGGACTCTGGAAACACCATATATTTT
TRBV12-5	once	TRBJ1-3	-	CASGLGPGNTIYF	TGTGCTAGTGGTTTGGGGCCTGGAAACACCATATATTTT
TRBV19	-	TRBJ2-4	-	CALGVGITWEMDIQYF	TGTGCCCTAGGAGTTGGGATCACATGGGAGATGGACATTCAGTACTTC
TRBV6-6	-	TRBJ2-2	-	CASRGQINTGELFF	TGTGCCAGCAGAGGACAGATTAACACCGGGGAGCTGTTTTTT
TRBV2	-	TRBJ1-2	-	CASSETQQANYGYTF	TGTGCCAGCAGTGAAACGCAACAGGCCAACTATGGCTACACCTTC
TRBV2	-	TRBJ1-5	-	CASSLQGGDQPQHF	TGTGCCAGCAGCCTACAGGGTGGAGATCAGCCCCAGCATTTT
TRBV9	-	TRBJ2-7	-	CASSIQSGALRYEQYF	TGTGCCAGCAGCATTCAATCGGGGGCATTACGTTACGAGCAGTACTTC
TRBV5-1	-	TRBJ2-1	-	CASSWEGLSREQFF	TGCGCCAGCAGCTGGGAAGGACTATCTCGTGAGCAGTTCTTC
TRBV19	-	TRBJ2-5	TRBD1	CASSIMDRDVGTQYF	TGTGCCAGTAGTATTATGGACAGGGACGTGGGAACCCAGTACTTC
TRBV27	-	TRBJ2-1	TRBD2	CASSSTSGSFSYNEQFF	TGTGCCAGCAGTTCCACTAGCGGGAGCTTCTCCTACAATGAGCAGTTCTTC
TRBV4-3	-	TRBJ2-4	-	CASSQAPAKNIQYF	TGCGCCAGCAGCCAAGCTCCAGCCAAAAACATTCAGTACTTC
TRBV5-5	once	TRBJ2-3	-	CASHQMGPSTDTQYF	TGTGCCAGTCACCAAATGGGGCCTAGCACAGATACGCAGTATTTT
TRBV6-6	-	TRBJ1-1	-	CASSSSGSTEAFF	TGTGCCAGCAGTTCCTCCGGGAGCACTGAAGCTTTCTTT